This T cell receptor beta chain was obtained from a study of blood T cell repertoires in COVID-19. Original processing methods: Reference gene primer amplification yielded estimated nucleated cell counts. Clones were read by immunoSEQ multiplex PCR, and TCRdb kept only the in-frame ones, dropping some. V, J and clone size are taken as reported in that table, and D and trimming were inferred from the DNA itself. Counted here are approximately 300,000 clones, 87% occurring once; the ten biggest clones make up roughly 2%. Between the trimmed V and J ends, which lost 4 bases and 1 base, there was a span of 14 bases. The CDR3 has 14 residues. In germline, CDR1 is GTSNPN, CDR2 SVGIG (reference sequence).

Sequencing input: peripheral blood. The chain combines TRBV30 with TRBJ2-7, with D possibly matching TRBD1 (6 bases). The TCR was taken from a woman in her 50s who had recovered from COVID-19. CDR3 bases: TGTGCCTGGAACCATGGGGGCCGATCCTACGAGCAGTACTTC. It yields the protein CAWNHGGRSYEQYF.